Below are 20 T cell receptor beta chains sequenced from a single sample in a study of T cell responses to AZD1222 COVID-19 vaccine. Measured with immunoSEQ multiplex PCR; TCRdb has only the in-frame clones, and not every one. The data contain 130,000 or so clones, 85% to 95% of them singletons. The sample was peripheral blood, taken on day 0 of AZD1222 vaccination. These receptors all come from an adult in good health.

The chain links TRBV5-1 to TRBJ1-6; no reliable D call. The CDR3 runs to 15 residues. Germline V gives CDR1 SGHRS, CDR2 YFSETQ. Trimming pared 2 bases from V and 8 bases from J, leaving 14 bases between. CDR3 nucleotides: TGCGCCAGCAGCTTAGGGAGCCAGAGGTATTCACCCCTCCACTTT. The encoded protein is CASSLGSQRYSPLHF.

The V call is TRBV11-2, the J call TRBJ2-2; D remains ambiguous. V lost 6 bases and J lost 7, with 15 bases in between. The CDR3 is 14 amino acids. Germline values: CDR1 SGHAT, CDR2 FQNNGV. The CDR3 bases are TGTGCCAGCAGTTCCCCTAGGATGGGCGGGGAGCTGTTTTTT. Residues: CASSSPRMGGELFF.

This sequence joins TRBV3-1 (or the pseudogene TRBV3-2) and TRBJ2-1; TRBD2 is a possible D gene (6 bases). CDR3 size: 18 residues. V was pared by 1 base and J by 0 bases, with 16 bases between. Germline lookup yields CDR1 LGHDT and CDR2 YNNKEL (reference sequence). This CDR3 reads CASSQVGGRRNSYNEQFF. Here the CDR3 DNA reads TGTGCCAGCAGCCAAGTGGGGGGACGTAGAAACTCCTACAATGAGCAGTTCTTC.

The J gene is TRBJ1-1, the V gene TRBV29-1, with D possibly matching TRBD1 (6 bases). The CDR3 has 11 residues. The germline gives CDR1 SQVTM, CDR2 ANQGSEA. V lost 7 bases and J lost 11, with 17 bases in between. CDR3 bases: TGCAGCGCCTTACAGGGTCGGGTGGCTTTCTTT. It is translated as CSALQGRVAFF.

The chain carries TRBV9 and TRBJ1-1, with D maybe TRBD1 (6 bases). Trimming cost V 6 bases and J 3 bases, with 12 bases left between them. Germline CDR1 is SGDLS and CDR2 is YYNGEE. The CDR3 totals 13 residues. The CDR3 loop reads CASNTGPDTEAFF. The CDR3, as DNA: TGTGCCAGCAATACAGGGCCCGACACTGAAGCTTTCTTT.

The chain joins TRBV21-1 to TRBJ1-3; the table gives TRBD1 as D, unverified against the DNA. TRBV21-1 is assigned pseudogene status. CDR3 length: 19 amino acids. CDR3 protein: CASSKGGTEPFPSGNTIYF. The CDR3 bases are TGTGCCAGCAGCAAAGGGGGGACAGAACCCTTCCCCTCTGGAAACACCATATATTTT.

This clone was counted once. The V and J genes are TRBV2 and TRBJ1-4; 8 bases line up with TRBD1. The germline CDR1 and CDR2 sequences are SNHLY and FYNNEI. CDR3 length: 14 amino acids. J lost 7 bases, V lost 1 base, and 2 bases had no gene match. CDR3 protein: CASSEVQGGEKLFF. CDR3 coding DNA: TGTGCCAGCAGTGAAGTACAGGGGGGTGAAAAACTGTTTTTT.

The V gene is TRBV19, the J gene TRBJ2-7; D could derive from TRBD1 or TRBD2 (6 bases each). Germline values: CDR1 LNHDA, CDR2 SQIVND (reference sequence). V was shortened by 3 bases and J by 6 bases, with 18 bases between the two germline ends. This CDR3 region has 15 residues. The CDR3 DNA is TGTGCCAGTAGTATGGGTCAGGGGTTCGGGGGCGAGCAGTACTTC. It is translated as CASSMGQGFGGEQYF.

This rearrangement joins TRBV5-1 to TRBJ1-2, with D hard to call. This CDR3 spans 14 amino acids. Germline V lookup: CDR1 SGHRS, CDR2 YFSETQ. V was clipped by 0 bases and J by 2 bases, with 8 bases between them. This CDR3 reads CASSLDTSNYGYTF. CDR3 DNA sequence: TGCGCCAGCAGCTTGGACACGTCAAACTATGGCTACACCTTC.

The chain carries TRBV2 and TRBJ1-1; D remains unclear. CDR1 is SNHLY, CDR2 FYNNEI, per germline. The CDR3 extends over 13 amino acids. Deletions cut 6 bases from V and 1 base from J, with 9 bases between. The CDR3 DNA is TGTGCCAGCAGAGTGGCCAGGAACACTGAAGCTTTCTTT. Its translation: CASRVARNTEAFF.

The chain uses TRBV5-1 and TRBJ2-7; 9 bases are a match to TRBD1. The J segment lost 3 bases and the V segment lost 9 bases, leaving 7 bases of the junction unmatched. CDR3 size: 13 residues. Germline V gives CDR1 SGHRS, CDR2 YFSETQ. In DNA, the CDR3 is TGCGCCACCGCGGACAGGGGTGACTACGAGCAGTACTTC. Protein sequence: CATADRGDYEQYF.

This chain connects TRBV29-1 to TRBJ1-3; D perhaps matches TRBD1 (5 bases). Germline CDR1 SQVTM, CDR2 ANQGSEA. V was trimmed by 4 bases and J by 1 base, leaving 14 bases between them. This CDR3 is 15 amino acids long. The CDR3 here is CSVARDLASGNTIYF. Written as DNA, the CDR3 is TGCAGCGTTGCGCGGGACTTGGCGTCTGGAAACACCATATATTTT.

The chain carries TRBV7-3 and TRBJ1-2; tentatively, D is TRBD1 (5 bases). This CDR3 has 13 amino acids. Germline lookup yields CDR1 SGHTA and CDR2 FQGTGA. The V gene lost 5 bases and the J gene lost 8 bases, with 15 bases spanning the gap. The CDR3: CASSPGTSGGYTF. The DNA for the CDR3 is TGTGCCAGCAGCCCCGGGACCTCGGGGGGCTACACCTTC.

The genes are TRBV29-1 and TRBJ1-2, with unresolved D. CDR1 and CDR2 (germline): SQVTM, ANQGSEA. This CDR3 is built from 11 residues. Trimming removed 4 bases at V and 5 bases at J, with 8 bases between. The CDR3 region has the DNA TGCAGCGTTGTTGAGACGTATGGCTACACCTTC. Translated, it gives CSVVETYGYTF.

The chain couples TRBV30 to TRBJ1-5, with D perhaps matching TRBD1 (5 bases). Germline V lookup: CDR1 GTSNPN, CDR2 SVGIG (reference sequence). The CDR3 loop spans 14 amino acids. The V gene lost 5 bases and the J gene lost 4 bases, with 15 bases spanning the gap. Written as DNA, the CDR3 is TGTGCCTGGGCCGAGGGACGGACAAATCAGCCCCAGCATTTT. It is translated as CAWAEGRTNQPQHF.

The chain carries TRBV7-9 and TRBJ2-7, with 11 bases fitting TRBD1. Germline V gene lookup returns CDR1 SEHNR and CDR2 FQNEAQ (reference sequence). The trim removed 5 bases at V and 5 bases at J, leaving 8 bases unmatched. This CDR3 contains 15 residues. CDR3 sequence reads: CASSIRTGGMNEQYF. CDR3 in DNA: TGTGCCAGCAGCATTCGGACAGGGGGCATGAACGAGCAGTACTTC.

This chain links TRBV6-6 with TRBJ1-3; D uncertain. V dropped 2 bases and J dropped 5 bases, with 1 base sitting between them. Germline CDR1 is MNHNY and CDR2 is SVGAGI (reference sequence). CDR3 size: 11 residues. The CDR3 coding sequence is TGTGCCAGCAGTTACCGAAACACCATATATTTT. It specifies CASSYRNTIYF.

The V and J genes are TRBV25-1 and TRBJ2-1, with a tentative D call TRBD2 (6 bases). V was shortened by 1 base and J by 3 bases, with 13 bases between the two germline ends. Germline values: CDR1 MGHDK, CDR2 SYGVNS. CDR3 length: 16 amino acids. The CDR3 DNA follows: TGTGCCAGCAGTGAATTACGGGACTCTCTCTACAATGAGCAGTTCTTC. Its protein is CASSELRDSLYNEQFF.

This rearrangement joins TRBV7-9 to TRBJ2-7; 10 bases are a match to TRBD1. Trimming took 0 bases from V and 7 from J; bases not matched to a gene: 6. Germline CDR1 reads SEHNR; CDR2 reads FQNEAQ (reference sequence). The CDR3 length is 15 residues. The CDR3 DNA is TGTGCCAGCAGCTTAGCCGGGACAGGGGTTGGGGAGCAGTACTTC. Protein sequence: CASSLAGTGVGEQYF.

The chain uses TRBV18 and TRBJ1-4; no reliable D call. Germline V gives CDR1 KGHSH, CDR2 LQKENI. V gave up 0 bases and J gave up 8 bases, with 10 bases separating them. CDR3 size: 14 residues. The CDR3 region is CASSPPGSREKLFF. The DNA for the CDR3 is TGTGCCAGCTCACCACCGGGGTCTCGCGAAAAACTGTTTTTT.